A single sample is the source of the 31 T cell receptor beta chains below, sequenced in a study of CD8 T cells in ankylosing spondylitis. TCRdb reprocessed the 5' RACE reads with MiXCR, giving one entry per CDR3 protein. The table lists approximately 200,000 distinct CDR3 sequences, approximately 12% of them singletons. The sequencing sample was made of blood, either unsorted or a sorted T cell fraction (not recorded which). These receptors came from a female donor with ankylosing spondylitis or in good health (not recorded which).

This clonotype was detected a few times. V and J are TRBV9 and TRBJ2-3; TRBD2 matches 13 bases. The CDR3 is 16 amino acids. The junction had 5 bases not matched to a gene; V was cut back by 2 bases and J by 5 bases. CDR1 is SGDLS and CDR2 is YYNGEE in the germline V gene. The CDR3 nucleotides are TGTGCCAGCAGCGTTGGACTAGCGGGAGAGAGAGATACGCAGTATTTT. This translates into CASSVGLAGERDTQYF.

This clonotype came up once. This rearrangement joins TRBV2 to TRBJ2-7, with unresolved D. Germline CDR1 and CDR2: SNHLY and FYNNEI. The V end lost 7 bases, the J end lost 1 base, and 8 bases lay between the germline ends. The CDR3 is 12 amino acids. DNA for the CDR3: TGTGCCAGCACTAGTAATTCCTACGAGCAGTACTTC. Protein product: CASTSNSYEQYF. Drawing the rest from reference TRBV2 and TRBJ2-7, the complete variable domain is EPEVTQTPSHQVTQMGQEVILRCVPISNHLYFYWYRQILGQKVEFLVSFYNNEISEKSEIFDDQFSVERPDGSNFTLKIRSTKLEDSAMYFCASTSNSYEQYFGPGTRLTVT.

This clonotype was seen ten or more times. The chain uses TRBV3-1 and TRBJ2-7; no definite D call. Deletions cut 0 bases from V and 2 bases from J, with 5 bases between. The CDR3 consists of 13 residues. Germline V CDR1 and CDR2: LGHDT, YNNKEL (reference sequence). CDR3 in amino acids: CASSQDPPYEQYF. CDR3 sequence (DNA): TGTGCCAGCAGCCAAGATCCCCCCTACGAGCAGTACTTC.

This clonotype was seen at least ten times. The genes are TRBV7-8 and TRBJ1-5; 11 bases agree with TRBD1. CDR1 is SGHVS and CDR2 is FQNEAQ in the germline V gene. The ends lost 5 bases at V and 6 bases at J; junction bases unmatched: 9. CDR3 length: 16 residues. CDR3 nucleotides: TGTGCCAGCAGCGCCGCGGACAGGGGGCAAGGTCAGCCCCAGCATTTT. Encoded protein: CASSAADRGQGQPQHF.

This clonotype has a count of ten or more. The junction shows a germline mismatch at one end, possibly a read error. V usage is TRBV24-1 and J usage is TRBJ1-5; D perhaps matches TRBD1 (5 bases). Germline CDR1 is KGHDR and CDR2 is SFDVKD. The CDR3 is 12 amino acids. The CDR3 loop is CASRDGNQPQHF. The CDR3 DNA is TGTGCCTCCAGGGATGGCAATCAGCCCCAGCATTTT.

This clonotype was detected ten times or more. This sequence joins TRBV6-5 and TRBJ2-5; 10 bases line up with TRBD1. The CDR3 totals 15 residues. After removal of 4 bases from V and 3 bases from J, the junction contained 5 bases not matched to a gene. Per the germline V gene, CDR1 is MNHEY and CDR2 is SVGAGI. CDR3 bases: TGTGCCAGCAGTTCACTCGGACAGGGGGAAGAGACCCAGTACTTC. Translation gives CASSSLGQGEETQYF.

This clonotype was seen at least ten times. The chain has TRBV12-3 or TRBV12-4 and TRBJ1-5; perhaps TRBD1 as D (6 bases). Trimming removed 6 bases at V and 4 bases at J, with 16 bases between. The CDR3 has 15 amino acids. This CDR3 is CASSRRGQGNQPQHF. CDR3 DNA sequence: TGTGCCAGCAGCCGCAGGGGCCAAGGGAATCAGCCCCAGCATTTT.

A remark on this clonotype: A read error is possible here, since a much larger clone lies one base away. This chain uses TRBV5-1 with TRBJ2-5; unclear D gene. This CDR3 spans 12 amino acids. From germline, CDR1 is SGHRS and CDR2 YFSETQ. CDR3: CASSLDEETRYF. CDR3 sequence (DNA): TGCGCCAGCAGCTTGGATGAGGAGACCCGGTACTTC.

Only a few counts were recorded for this clonotype. The CDR3 loop reads CASSSGGGEAFF. DNA of the CDR3: TGTGCCAGCAGCTCGGGTGGGGGAGAAGCTTTCTTT. The chain has TRBV5-6 and TRBJ1-1, with D possibly TRBD1 on 5 matching bases. From germline, CDR1 is SGHDT and CDR2 YYEEEE. The ends were cut back, 3 bases at V and 8 bases at J, with 11 bases in the middle. The length of the CDR3 is 12 residues.

In this sample, this clonotype turned up many times. The CDR3 coding sequence is TGTGCCAGCACCCACGGGACAGGGGGCGAAAAACTGTTTTTT. It encodes CASTHGTGGEKLFF. The chain is built from TRBV7-6 and TRBJ1-4; TRBD1 aligns across 12 bases. Trimming removed 7 bases from V and 8 bases from J; junction bases left unmatched: 5. This CDR3 spans 14 amino acids. CDR1 and CDR2 (germline): SGHVS, FNYEAQ. The whole variable domain, remainder taken from reference TRBV7-6 and TRBJ1-4, is GAGVSQSPRYKVTKRGQDVALRCDPISGHVSLYWYRQALGQGPEFLTYFNYEAQQDKSGLPNDRFSAERPEGSISTLTIQRTEQRDSAMYRCASTHGTGGEKLFFGSGTQLSVL.

This clonotype was counted at least ten times. The chain uses TRBV28 and TRBJ2-2; no firm D call. This CDR3 has 12 residues. V lost 6 bases and J 7 bases, leaving 9 bases between the germline ends. The germline V gene encodes CDR1 MDHEN and CDR2 SYDVKM. The CDR3 protein is CASSLLGGELFF. CDR3 nucleotide sequence: TGTGCCAGCAGCCTCCTAGGCGGGGAGCTGTTTTTT.

This clonotype occurred many times. Here the CDR3 reads CASSLRVDTEAFF. The CDR3 DNA is TGTGCCAGCAGCTTGCGGGTTGACACTGAAGCTTTCTTT. This chain joins TRBV5-4 and TRBJ1-1; D unresolved. Deletions cut 1 base from V and 3 bases from J, with 7 bases between. Germline V gives CDR1 SGHNT, CDR2 YYREEE (reference sequence). The CDR3 is made up of 13 amino acids.

This sequence joins TRBV7-8 and TRBJ2-1; D possibly corresponds to TRBD2 (7 bases). Germline assignment: CDR1 SGHVS and CDR2 FQNEAQ. V was clipped by 0 bases and J by 7 bases, with 16 bases between them. This CDR3 spans 16 amino acids. CDR3 bases: TGTGCCAGCAGCTTAGCGGTAGGGGGGGCACTGAATGAGCAGTTCTTC. Protein sequence: CASSLAVGGALNEQFF.

The chain is built from TRBV10-3 and TRBJ2-5, with D possibly called TRBD1 or TRBD2 (5 bases each). V shed 3 bases and J shed 2 bases, with 13 bases lying between them. The CDR3 is made up of 15 amino acids. Germline CDR1 and CDR2: ENHRY and SYGVKD. The DNA of the CDR3 is TGTGCCATCAGTGACCCTCCGGGGCAGCAAGAGACCCAGTACTTC. Encoded protein: CAISDPPGQQETQYF.

Only a few counts were recorded for this clonotype. V is TRBV12-3 or TRBV12-4 and J is TRBJ2-1, with 9 positions matching TRBD1. V dropped 5 bases and J dropped 9; count of bases not matched to a gene: 8. The CDR3 extends over 14 amino acids. CDR3 nucleotide sequence: TGTGCCAGCAGTAGGGGGACAGGGTTGACTGAGCAGTTCTTC. Residues: CASSRGTGLTEQFF.

The V gene is TRBV5-1, the J gene TRBJ1-1; D unclear. Trimming took 5 bases from V and 4 from J, leaving 27 bases between them. The CDR3 runs 18 residues. Germline CDR1 is SGHRS and CDR2 is YFSETQ. CDR3 region: CASSLNPPNRGMGTEAFF. Here the CDR3 DNA reads TGCGCCAGCAGTTTGAACCCCCCCAACCGTGGGATGGGCACTGAAGCTTTCTTT.

The sample holds many counts of this clonotype. The chain recombines TRBV11-2 with TRBJ2-1; 11 bases fit TRBD1. V dropped 1 base and J dropped 4; count of bases not matched to a gene: 6. In germline, CDR1 is SGHAT, CDR2 FQNNGV. This CDR3 comprises 17 residues. The CDR3 sequence: CASSLGTGGFGYNEQFF. DNA for the CDR3: TGTGCCAGCAGCTTAGGGACAGGGGGCTTTGGATACAATGAGCAGTTCTTC.

This clonotype came up many times. The rearrangement joins TRBV5-1 to TRBJ2-7; 9 bases match TRBD2. The length of the CDR3 is 15 residues. Germline V gene data show CDR1 as SGHRS and CDR2 as YFSETQ. The J segment lost 2 bases and the V segment lost 0 bases, leaving 3 bases of the junction unmatched. CDR3: CASSLGLAGPYEQYF. CDR3 DNA: TGCGCCAGCAGCTTGGGGCTAGCGGGACCCTACGAGCAGTACTTC.

This clonotype has at least ten counts. The chain employs TRBV6-5 and TRBJ2-7; a weak D match, TRBD2 (5 bases). The CDR3 is 13 residues long. With 0 bases removed from V and 3 bases from J, the gap between germline ends came to 6 bases. Per the germline V gene, CDR1 is MNHEY and CDR2 is SVGAGI. CDR3 protein: CASSYSGVYEQYF. CDR3 bases: TGTGCCAGCAGTTACTCGGGAGTCTACGAGCAGTACTTC.

This clonotype has at least ten counts. The chain uses TRBV3-1 and TRBJ2-5, with TRBD2 matching over 9 bases. The J segment lost 5 bases and the V segment lost 0 bases, leaving 7 bases of the junction unmatched. Germline CDR1 is LGHDT and CDR2 is YNNKEL (reference sequence). The CDR3 sequence is 16 residues long. The CDR3 sequence is CASSQDKESGRETQYF. CDR3 nucleotides: TGTGCCAGCAGCCAAGATAAAGAAAGCGGGAGGGAGACCCAGTACTTC.

At least ten counts were recorded for this clonotype. The gene calls are TRBV20-1 and TRBJ1-6; 9 bases align to TRBD1. V dropped 6 bases and J dropped 6; count of bases not matched to a gene: 12. The CDR3 sequence is 16 residues long. The V gene's germline CDR1 is DFQATT and CDR2 SNEGSKA (reference sequence). CDR3 residues: CSAPGTGNGGNSPLHF. For the CDR3, the DNA is TGCAGTGCCCCCGGGACAGGGAATGGGGGTAATTCACCCCTCCACTTT.

The chain joins TRBV9 to TRBJ2-1, with D possibly being TRBD1 or TRBD2 (5 bases each). Looked up from germline, CDR1 is SGDLS and CDR2 is YYNGEE. This CDR3 contains 16 residues. With 0 bases removed from V and 6 bases from J, the gap between germline ends came to 16 bases. The CDR3 bases are TGTGCCAGCAGCGTAGGTGGCGGCCCCGGGGCCAATGAGCAGTTCTTC. Amino acid sequence: CASSVGGGPGANEQFF.

This clonotype was detected ten times or more. The chain has TRBV6-1 and TRBJ2-1; D gene unclear. CDR3 length equals 15 residues. In germline, CDR1 is MNHNS, CDR2 SASEGT. The germline V and J ends were trimmed by 6 bases and 4 bases, with 16 bases remaining between them. CDR3 amino acids: CASSPNEVQYNEQFF. The DNA for the CDR3 is TGTGCCAGCAGCCCAAACGAGGTACAGTACAATGAGCAGTTCTTC.

This clonotype was detected only a few times. This chain uses TRBV12-3 or TRBV12-4 with TRBJ2-5, with 7 positions matching TRBD2. The CDR3 is made up of 17 amino acids. V gave up 4 bases and J gave up 5 bases; unmatched junction bases: 16. CDR3 in amino acids: CASSSRLAEYGGETQYF. For the CDR3, the DNA is TGTGCCAGCAGTTCCAGGCTAGCGGAGTATGGTGGGGAGACCCAGTACTTC.

V is TRBV7-3 and J is TRBJ1-2, with a weak D call TRBD1 (6 bases). Germline V lookup: CDR1 SGHTA, CDR2 FQGTGA. V gave up 5 bases and J gave up 8 bases, with 15 bases separating them. The CDR3 length is 13 residues. The CDR3 sequence: CASSRTGNGGYTF. The CDR3 nucleotides read TGTGCCAGCAGCCGAACAGGGAACGGGGGCTACACCTTC.

The chain employs TRBV7-2 and TRBJ2-1; perhaps D is TRBD1 or TRBD2 (5 bases each). The CDR3 totals 17 residues. Germline assignment: CDR1 SGHTA and CDR2 FQGNSA. Between the trimmed V and J ends, which lost 5 bases and 3 bases, there was a span of 20 bases. The CDR3 sequence: CASSTRRVGAHYNEQFF. The CDR3 DNA follows: TGTGCCAGCAGCACCCGTAGGGTCGGGGCCCACTACAATGAGCAGTTCTTC.

This clonotype was picked up many times. The V and J genes are TRBV28 and TRBJ1-5; the D is unclear. CDR3 length: 17 amino acids. CDR1 MDHEN and CDR2 SYDVKM come from the germline V gene. Trimming pared 2 bases from V and 0 bases from J, leaving 14 bases between. The CDR3 coding sequence is TGTGCCAGCAGTTTAGGGAGAGGTATTTATAGCAATCAGCCCCAGCATTTT. Its translation is CASSLGRGIYSNQPQHF.

This clonotype was seen a few times. The chain employs TRBV14 and TRBJ2-1; 8 nucleotides line up with TRBD2. The germline gives CDR1 SGHDN, CDR2 FVKESK. This CDR3 region has 14 residues. Trimming took 4 bases from V and 7 from J; bases not matched to a gene: 6. The CDR3 protein is CASSRAGVRNEQFF. The DNA for the CDR3 is TGTGCCAGCAGCCGAGCGGGAGTGAGGAATGAGCAGTTCTTC.

In its sample, this clonotype was seen a few times. This sequence joins TRBV20-1 and TRBJ2-3, with 8 bases fitting TRBD2. Germline V CDR1 and CDR2: DFQATT, SNEGSKA (reference sequence). The CDR3 runs to 15 residues. V gave up 3 bases and J gave up 2 bases; unmatched junction bases: 7. CDR3 protein: CSARGASGYTDTQYF. The CDR3 DNA reads as TGCAGTGCTAGGGGGGCTAGCGGGTACACAGATACGCAGTATTTT.

Note on this clonotype: This may be a read error: a much more frequent sequence differs by one nucleotide. The chain is built from TRBV7-8 and TRBJ2-5; TRBD2 matches 9 bases. The CDR3 sequence is 14 residues long. From germline, CDR1 is SGHVS and CDR2 FQNEAQ. CDR3 coding DNA: TGTGCCAGCAGCTCGGGACTAGCTGGAGAGGCCCAGTACTTC. Translation gives CASSSGLAGEAQYF. Drawing the rest from reference TRBV7-8 and TRBJ2-5, the complete variable domain is GAGVSQSPRYKVAKRGQDVALRCDPISGHVSLFWYQQALGQGPEFLTYFQNEAQLDKSGLPSDRFFAERPEGSVSTLKIQRTQQEDSAVYLCASSSGLAGEAQYFGPGTRLLVL.

This clonotype was picked up many times. The rearrangement uses TRBV24-1 and TRBJ2-3; the D call may be TRBD1 or TRBD2 (6 bases each). CDR1 and CDR2 (germline): KGHDR, SFDVKD. This CDR3 spans 13 amino acids. V was pared by 1 base and J by 14 bases, with 15 bases between. In nucleotides, the CDR3 is TGTGCCACCAGTGATTTAAGGGGGGCCAGTTTGTATTTT. It yields the protein CATSDLRGASLYF.